The source of this TCR beta chain is a study of blood T cell repertoires in COVID-19. Study-wide background: Sources were T cells, B-cell-depleted T cells, or PBMCs; the material itself was cDNA or gDNA.

Trimming left V 2 bases short and J 7 bases short, with 13 bases between. Germline-derived CDR1 and CDR2 are SGHRS and YFSETQ. This CDR3 region has 13 residues. Study processing details: Using reference gene primer amplification, nucleated cell counts were estimated. Repertoires were generated with immunoSEQ multiplex PCR, while TCRdb's copy carries only in-frame clones and drops some. Clone size and V and J calls were adopted from that table, with D and trimming inferred from the DNA. The repertoire holds 450,000 or so clones, with over 85% as singletons. The clonotype was recovered from a young man with COVID-19, enrolled during active disease. The chain combines TRBV5-1 with TRBJ2-7; D perhaps matches TRBD2 (5 bases). Sequencing was carried out using peripheral blood. The CDR3 nucleotides are TGCGCCAGCAGCTTCGGCGAGGGATGGGAGCAGTACTTC. It yields the protein CASSFGEGWEQYF.